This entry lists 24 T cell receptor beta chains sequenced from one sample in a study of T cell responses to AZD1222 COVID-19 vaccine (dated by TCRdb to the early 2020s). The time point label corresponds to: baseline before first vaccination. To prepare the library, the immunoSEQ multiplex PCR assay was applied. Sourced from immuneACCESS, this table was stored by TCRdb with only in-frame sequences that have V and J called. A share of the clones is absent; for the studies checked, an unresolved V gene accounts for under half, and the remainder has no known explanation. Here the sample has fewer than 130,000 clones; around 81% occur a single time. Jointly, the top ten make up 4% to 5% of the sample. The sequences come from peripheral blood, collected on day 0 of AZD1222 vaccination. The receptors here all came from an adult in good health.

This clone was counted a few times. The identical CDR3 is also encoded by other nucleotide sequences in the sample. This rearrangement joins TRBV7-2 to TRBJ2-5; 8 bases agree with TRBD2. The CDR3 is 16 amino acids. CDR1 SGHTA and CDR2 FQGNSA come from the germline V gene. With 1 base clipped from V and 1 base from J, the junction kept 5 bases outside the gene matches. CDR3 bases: TGTGCCAGCAGCTTAGGATTAGCGGGGCCCCAAGAGACCCAGTACTTC. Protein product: CASSLGLAGPQETQYF.

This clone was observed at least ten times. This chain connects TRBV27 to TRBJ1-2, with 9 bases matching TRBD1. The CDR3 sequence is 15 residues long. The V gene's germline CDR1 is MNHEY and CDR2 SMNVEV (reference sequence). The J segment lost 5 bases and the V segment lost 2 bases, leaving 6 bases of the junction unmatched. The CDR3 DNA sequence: TGTGCCAGCAGTTTAATGGGACAGGGAGGGTATGGCTACACCTTC. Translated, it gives CASSLMGQGGYGYTF.

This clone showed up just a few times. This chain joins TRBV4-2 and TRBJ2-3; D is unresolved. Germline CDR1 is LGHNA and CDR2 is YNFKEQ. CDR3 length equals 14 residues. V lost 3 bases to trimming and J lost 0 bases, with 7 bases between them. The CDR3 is CASSHAESTDTQYF. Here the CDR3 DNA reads TGTGCCAGCAGCCATGCAGAGAGCACAGATACGCAGTATTTT.

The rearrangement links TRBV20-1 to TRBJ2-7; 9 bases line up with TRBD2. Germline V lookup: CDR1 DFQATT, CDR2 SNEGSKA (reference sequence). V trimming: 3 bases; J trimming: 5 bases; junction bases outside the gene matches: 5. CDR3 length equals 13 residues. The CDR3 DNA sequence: TGCAGTGCTAGTGTTAGCGGGAGCGACGAGCAGTACTTC. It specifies CSASVSGSDEQYF.

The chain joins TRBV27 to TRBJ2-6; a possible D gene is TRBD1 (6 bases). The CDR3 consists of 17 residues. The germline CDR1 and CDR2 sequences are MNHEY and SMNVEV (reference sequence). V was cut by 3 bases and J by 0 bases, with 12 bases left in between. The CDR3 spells CASSLKYRDSGANVLTF. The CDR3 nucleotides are TGTGCCAGCAGTTTGAAATACAGGGACTCTGGGGCCAACGTCCTGACTTTC. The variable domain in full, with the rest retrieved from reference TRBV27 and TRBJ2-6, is EAQVTQNPRYLITVTGKKLTVTCSQNMNHEYMSWYRQDPGLGLRQIYYSMNVEVTDKGDVPEGYKVSRKEKRNFPLILESPSPNQTSLYFCASSLKYRDSGANVLTFGAGSRLTVL.

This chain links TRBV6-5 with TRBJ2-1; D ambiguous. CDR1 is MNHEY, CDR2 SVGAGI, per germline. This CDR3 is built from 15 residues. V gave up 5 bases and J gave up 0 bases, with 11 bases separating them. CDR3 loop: CASSNMLSSYNEQFF. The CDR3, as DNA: TGTGCCAGCAGTAACATGCTGAGCTCCTACAATGAGCAGTTCTTC.

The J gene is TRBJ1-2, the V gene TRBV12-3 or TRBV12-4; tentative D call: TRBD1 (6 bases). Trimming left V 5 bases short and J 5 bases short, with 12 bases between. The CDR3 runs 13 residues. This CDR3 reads CASSPGERYGYTF. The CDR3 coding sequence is TGTGCCAGCAGTCCAGGGGAAAGGTATGGCTACACCTTC.

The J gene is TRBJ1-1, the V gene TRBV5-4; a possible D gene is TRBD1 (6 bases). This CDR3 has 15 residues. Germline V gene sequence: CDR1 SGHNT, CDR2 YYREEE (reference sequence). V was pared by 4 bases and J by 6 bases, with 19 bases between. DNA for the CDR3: TGTGCCAGCAGCCTGTATGCAGGGGCTTCCGCTGAAGCTTTCTTT. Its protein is CASSLYAGASAEAFF.

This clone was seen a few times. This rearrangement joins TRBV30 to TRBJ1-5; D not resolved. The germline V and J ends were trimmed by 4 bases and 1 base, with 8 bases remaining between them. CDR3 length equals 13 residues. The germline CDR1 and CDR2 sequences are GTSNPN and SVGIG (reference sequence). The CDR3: CAWTTGSNQPQHF. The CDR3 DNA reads TGTGCCTGGACCACGGGGAGCAATCAGCCCCAGCATTTT. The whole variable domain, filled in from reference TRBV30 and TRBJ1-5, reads SQTIHQWPATLVQPVGSPLSLECTVEGTSNPNLYWYRQAAGRGLQLLFYSVGIGQISSEVPQNLSASRPQDRQFILSSKKLLLSDSGFYLCAWTTGSNQPQHFGDGTRLSIL.

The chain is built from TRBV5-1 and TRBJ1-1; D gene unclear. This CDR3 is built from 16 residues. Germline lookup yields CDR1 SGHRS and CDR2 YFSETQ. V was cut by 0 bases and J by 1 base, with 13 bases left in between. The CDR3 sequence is CASSLGPWEENTEAFF. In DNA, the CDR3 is TGCGCCAGCAGCTTGGGCCCATGGGAGGAGAACACTGAAGCTTTCTTT.

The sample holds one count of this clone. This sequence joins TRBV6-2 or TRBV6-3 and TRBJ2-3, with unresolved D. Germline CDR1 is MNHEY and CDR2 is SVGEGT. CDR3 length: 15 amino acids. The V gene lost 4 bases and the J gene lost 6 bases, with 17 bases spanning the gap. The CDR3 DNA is TGTGCCAGCAGTTTTAACGGGCGTATCACCGATACGCAGTATTTT. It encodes CASSFNGRITDTQYF.

CDR3 residues: CASSLATIQGKTEAFF. For the CDR3, the DNA is TGTGCCAGCAGCTTGGCTACTATCCAGGGCAAGACTGAAGCTTTCTTT. V usage is TRBV5-5 and J usage is TRBJ1-1; possible D gene TRBD1, 5 bases. The CDR3 totals 16 residues. The V and J ends lost 0 bases and 5 bases respectively, with 17 bases between them. Per germline, CDR1 SGHKS and CDR2 YYEKEE (reference sequence).

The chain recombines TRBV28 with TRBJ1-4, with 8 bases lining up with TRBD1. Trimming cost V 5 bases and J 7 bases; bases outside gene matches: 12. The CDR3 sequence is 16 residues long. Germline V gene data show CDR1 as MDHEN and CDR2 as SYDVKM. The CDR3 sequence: CASSASGTGRSEKLFF. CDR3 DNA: TGTGCCAGCAGTGCCTCCGGGACAGGTAGAAGTGAAAAACTGTTTTTT.

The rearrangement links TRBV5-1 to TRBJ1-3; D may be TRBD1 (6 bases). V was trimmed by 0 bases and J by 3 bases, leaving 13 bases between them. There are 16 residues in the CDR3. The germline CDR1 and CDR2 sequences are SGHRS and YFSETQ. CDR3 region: CASSLVGASNGNTIYF. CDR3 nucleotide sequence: TGCGCCAGCAGCTTGGTGGGGGCGTCTAATGGAAACACCATATATTTT. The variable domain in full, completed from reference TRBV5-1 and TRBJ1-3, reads KAGVTQTPRYLIKTRGQQVTLSCSPISGHRSVSWYQQTPGQGLQFLFEYFSETQRNKGNFPGRFSGRQFSNSRSEMNVSTLELGDSALYLCASSLVGASNGNTIYFGEGSWLTVV.

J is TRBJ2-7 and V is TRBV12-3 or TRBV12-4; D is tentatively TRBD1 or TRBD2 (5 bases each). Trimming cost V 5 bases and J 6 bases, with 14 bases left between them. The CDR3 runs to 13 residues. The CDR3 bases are TGTGCCAGCAGTCGTGGTGGGGGAACCGAGCAGTACTTC. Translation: CASSRGGGTEQYF.

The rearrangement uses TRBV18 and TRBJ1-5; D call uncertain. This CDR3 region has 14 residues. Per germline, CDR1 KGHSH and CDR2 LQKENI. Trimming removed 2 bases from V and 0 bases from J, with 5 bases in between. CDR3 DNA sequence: TGTGCCAGCTCACCAGGGGATAGCAATCAGCCCCAGCATTTT. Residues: CASSPGDSNQPQHF.

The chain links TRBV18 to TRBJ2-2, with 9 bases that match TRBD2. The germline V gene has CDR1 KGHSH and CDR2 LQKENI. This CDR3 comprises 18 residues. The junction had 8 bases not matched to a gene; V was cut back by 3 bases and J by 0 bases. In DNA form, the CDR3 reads TGTGCCAGCTCACCCCCGGGCAGCGGGGGGACGAACACCGGGGAGCTGTTTTTT. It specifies CASSPPGSGGTNTGELFF. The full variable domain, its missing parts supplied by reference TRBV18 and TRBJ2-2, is NAGVMQNPRHLVRRRGQEARLRCSPMKGHSHVYWYRQLPEEGLKFMVYLQKENIIDESGMPKERFSAEFPKEGPSILRIQQVVRGDSAAYFCASSPPGSGGTNTGELFFGEGSRLTVL.

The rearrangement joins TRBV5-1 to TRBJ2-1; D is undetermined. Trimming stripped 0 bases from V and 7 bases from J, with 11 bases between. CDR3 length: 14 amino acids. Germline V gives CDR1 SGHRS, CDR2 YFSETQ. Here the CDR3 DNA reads TGCGCCAGCAGCTTGGCCCCTACGAGGAATGAGCAGTTCTTC. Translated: CASSLAPTRNEQFF.

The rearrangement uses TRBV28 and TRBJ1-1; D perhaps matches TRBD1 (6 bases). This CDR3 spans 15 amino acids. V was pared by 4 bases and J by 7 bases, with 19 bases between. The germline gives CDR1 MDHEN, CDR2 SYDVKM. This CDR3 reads CASSWRRGSRGEAFF. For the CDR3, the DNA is TGTGCCAGCAGTTGGAGGAGGGGGTCCCGGGGTGAAGCTTTCTTT.

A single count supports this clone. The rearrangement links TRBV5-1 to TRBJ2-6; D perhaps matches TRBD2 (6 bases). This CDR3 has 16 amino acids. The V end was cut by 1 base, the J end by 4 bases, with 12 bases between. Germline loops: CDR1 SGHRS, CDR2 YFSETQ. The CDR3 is CASSLYGGTGANVLTF. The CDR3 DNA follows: TGCGCCAGCAGCTTGTACGGGGGTACGGGGGCCAACGTCCTGACTTTC.

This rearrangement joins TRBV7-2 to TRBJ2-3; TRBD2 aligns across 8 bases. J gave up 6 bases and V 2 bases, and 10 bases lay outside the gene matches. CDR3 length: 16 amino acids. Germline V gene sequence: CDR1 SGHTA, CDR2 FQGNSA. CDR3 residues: CASSLHSGKGQDTQYF. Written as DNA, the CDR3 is TGTGCCAGCAGCTTACATAGCGGGAAAGGCCAGGATACGCAGTATTTT.

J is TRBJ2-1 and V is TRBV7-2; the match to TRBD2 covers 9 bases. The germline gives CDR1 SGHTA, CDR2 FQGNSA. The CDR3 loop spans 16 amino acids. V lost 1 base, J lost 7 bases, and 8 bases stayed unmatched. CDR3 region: CASSLEGGRARNEQFF. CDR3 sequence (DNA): TGTGCCAGCAGCTTAGAGGGCGGGAGGGCCCGTAATGAGCAGTTCTTC.

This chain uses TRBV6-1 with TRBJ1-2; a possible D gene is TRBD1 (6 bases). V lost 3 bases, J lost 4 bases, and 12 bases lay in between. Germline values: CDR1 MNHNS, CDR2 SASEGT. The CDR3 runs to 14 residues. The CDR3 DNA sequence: TGTGCCAGCAGTGACCCGGGGGGCGTCTATGGCTACACCTTC. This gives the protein CASSDPGGVYGYTF.

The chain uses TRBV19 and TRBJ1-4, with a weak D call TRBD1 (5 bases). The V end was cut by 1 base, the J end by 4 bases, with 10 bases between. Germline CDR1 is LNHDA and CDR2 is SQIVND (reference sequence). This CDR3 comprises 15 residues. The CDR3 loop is CASSIGQIFNEKLFF. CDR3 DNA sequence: TGTGCCAGTAGTATAGGACAGATTTTTAATGAAAAACTGTTTTTT.